This is a list of T cell receptor beta chains from one sample in a study of glioma-infiltrating T cells after dendritic cell vaccination. Only in-frame clones appear in the TCRdb table, and some are missing; sequencing was by immunoSEQ multiplex PCR. In the table there are about 92,000 clones, 65% to 90% of which are singletons. The material was blood, obtained before dendritic cell vaccination. These receptors were collected from a human donor with glioblastoma. Each CDR3 is given with its conserved first and last residue. Fields, in order: D gene, clone size, V gene, J gene, CDR3 DNA, CDR3 protein. A D gene is named only where the DNA matches it firmly. Rows give clone size only sometimes, using once, few, many, or a class for an expanded clone.

TRBD1,.,TRBV29-1,TRBJ1-1,TGCAGCGTTGCGGACAGGGGGAACACTGAAGCTTTCTTT,CSVADRGNTEAFF
TRBD1,once,TRBV19,TRBJ2-7,TGTGCCAGTAGTATGTCGGCAGGGGGCTGGTACGAGCAGTACTTC,CASSMSAGGWYEQYF
.,.,TRBV5-4,TRBJ2-7,TGTGCCAGCAGCTTGGGGCAGTCGGGGGCCTACGAGCAGTACTTC,CASSLGQSGAYEQYF
.,.,TRBV30,TRBJ2-1,TGTGCCTGGAGTGTAGGAGGAGATAGGAATGAGCAGTTCTTC,CAWSVGGDRNEQFF
TRBD1,few,TRBV19,TRBJ1-4,TGTGCCAGTAGACTTACAGGGGGCGATTATGAAAAACTGTTTTTT,CASRLTGGDYEKLFF
TRBD1,.,TRBV7-2,TRBJ1-1,TGTGCCAGCAGCTTAGGGGGACAGGGTGAAGCTTTCTTT,CASSLGGQGEAFF
TRBD1,.,TRBV5-1,TRBJ1-3,TGCGCCAGCAGGGCCGGACAGGCCTCTGGAAACACCATATATTTT,CASRAGQASGNTIYF
TRBD2,.,TRBV19,TRBJ2-1,TGTGCCAGTAGTACAAGAATATCTAGCGGGATAGTTGAGCAGTTCTTC,CASSTRISSGIVEQFF
TRBD1,.,TRBV7-3,TRBJ2-3,TGTGCCAGCAGCCCTTCCGGACAGGGGGGAGATACGCAGTATTTT,CASSPSGQGGDTQYF
TRBD2,once,TRBV4-2,TRBJ2-7,TGTGCCAGCAGCCAATTTAGCGGGGCCCTCGGTGTTGGGCAGTACTTC,CASSQFSGALGVGQYF
TRBD1,.,TRBV7-2,TRBJ1-1,TGTGCCAGCAGCCTCGCGACAGGGGTCTTCACTGAAGCTTTCTTT,CASSLATGVFTEAFF
.,.,TRBV7-8,TRBJ2-1,TGTGCCAGCAGCCTAAAGAGTGGAACTAGGGCTTACAATGAGCAGTTCTTC,CASSLKSGTRAYNEQFF
TRBD2,.,TRBV30,TRBJ2-1,TGTGCCTGGAGTGTGGGAGCGGGAGGGCTCAATGAGCAGTTCTTC,CAWSVGAGGLNEQFF
TRBD2,.,TRBV6-6,TRBJ2-3,TGTGCCAGCAGTTACTCTTCGGGGGGGATCACAGATACGCAGTATTTT,CASSYSSGGITDTQYF
TRBD2,.,TRBV5-1,TRBJ2-7,TGCGCCAGCAGCTTGTACGGGGGGGCCTCGACCTCCTACGAGCAGTACTTC,CASSLYGGASTSYEQYF
.,.,TRBV6-1,TRBJ2-1,TGTGCCAGCATGGAGAACAATGAGCAGTTCTTC,CASMENNEQFF
.,.,TRBV14,TRBJ2-1,TGTGCCAGCAGCCAAGGGCTCAGAATAAATAACAATGAGCAGTTCTTC,CASSQGLRINNNEQFF
.,.,TRBV7-9,TRBJ2-6,TGTGCCAGCACCCCGGTGGGCAGGGGCGACTCTGGGGCCAACGTCCTGACTTTC,CASTPVGRGDSGANVLTF
.,.,TRBV4-2,TRBJ1-5,TGTGCCAGCAGCCCGAAAAATCCGGGGACTTATAGCAATCAGCCCCAGCATTTT,CASSPKNPGTYSNQPQHF
TRBD2,.,TRBV7-3,TRBJ2-1,TGTGCCAGCAGCTTTGGGCTAGCGGTCAATGAGCAGTTCTTC,CASSFGLAVNEQFF
.,.,TRBV19,TRBJ2-7,TGTGCCAGTAGTATGGCACAGGGTTGGAACGAGCAGTACTTC,CASSMAQGWNEQYF
TRBD1,.,TRBV5-5,TRBJ1-5,TGTGCCAGCAGCCCAGGACAGGTCAATCAGCCCCAGCATTTT,CASSPGQVNQPQHF
.,.,TRBV5-6,TRBJ2-3,TGTGCCAGCAGCTTGGGACAGAGCACAGATACGCAGTATTTT,CASSLGQSTDTQYF
TRBD1,.,TRBV15,TRBJ2-5,TGTGCCACCAGCAGGGACAGGGGCCAAGAGACCCAGTACTTC,CATSRDRGQETQYF
.,.,TRBV28,TRBJ1-6,TGTGCCAGCACGATCCCAGACAGGCCAAATTCACCCCTCCACTTT,CASTIPDRPNSPLHF
TRBD2,.,TRBV6-1,TRBJ2-1,TGTGCCAGCAGTGAAGCTGCGGGGGGGAGCAATGAGCAGTTCTTC,CASSEAAGGSNEQFF
.,.,TRBV9,TRBJ1-2,TGTGCCAGCAGCGTAGGGCAGGCCCTATCTTATGGCTACACCTTC,CASSVGQALSYGYTF
.,.,TRBV2,TRBJ1-4,TGTGCCAGCACAGGGCGAACTGCAACTAATGAAAAACTGTTTTTT,CASTGRTATNEKLFF
.,.,TRBV2,TRBJ1-2,TGTGCCAGCAGTGAAGGATCGCAGGCCTTGGGCTACACCTTC,CASSEGSQALGYTF